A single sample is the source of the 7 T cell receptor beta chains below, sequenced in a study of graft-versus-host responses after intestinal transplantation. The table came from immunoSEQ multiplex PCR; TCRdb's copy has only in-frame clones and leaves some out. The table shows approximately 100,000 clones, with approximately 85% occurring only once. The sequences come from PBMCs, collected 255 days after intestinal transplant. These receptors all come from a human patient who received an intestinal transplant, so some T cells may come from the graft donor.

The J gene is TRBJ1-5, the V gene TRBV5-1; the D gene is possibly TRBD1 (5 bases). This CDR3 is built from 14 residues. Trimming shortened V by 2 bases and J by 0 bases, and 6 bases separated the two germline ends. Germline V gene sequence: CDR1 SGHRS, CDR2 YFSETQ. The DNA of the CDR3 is TGCGCCAGCAGCTTCGGGACTAGCAATCAGCCCCAGCATTTT. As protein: CASSFGTSNQPQHF.

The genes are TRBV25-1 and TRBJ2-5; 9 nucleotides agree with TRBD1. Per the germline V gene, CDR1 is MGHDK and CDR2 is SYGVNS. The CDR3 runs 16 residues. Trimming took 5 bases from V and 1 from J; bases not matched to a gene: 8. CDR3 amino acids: CASSSLTGGTQETQYF. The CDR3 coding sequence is TGTGCCAGCAGTTCCCTGACAGGGGGGACCCAAGAGACCCAGTACTTC.

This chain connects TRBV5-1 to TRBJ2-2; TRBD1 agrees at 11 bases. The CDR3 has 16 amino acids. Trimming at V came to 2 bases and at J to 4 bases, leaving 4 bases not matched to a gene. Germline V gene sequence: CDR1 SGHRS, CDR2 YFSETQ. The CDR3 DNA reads TGCGCCAGCAGCTTACCGGGACAGGGGGGCACCGGGGAGCTGTTTTTT. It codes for CASSLPGQGGTGELFF.

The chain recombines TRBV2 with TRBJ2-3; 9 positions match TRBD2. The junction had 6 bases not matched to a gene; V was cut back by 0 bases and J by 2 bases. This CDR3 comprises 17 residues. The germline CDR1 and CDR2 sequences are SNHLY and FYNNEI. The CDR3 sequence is CASSEAWRGGFTDTQYF. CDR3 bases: TGTGCCAGCAGTGAAGCATGGCGGGGGGGATTCACAGATACGCAGTATTTT.

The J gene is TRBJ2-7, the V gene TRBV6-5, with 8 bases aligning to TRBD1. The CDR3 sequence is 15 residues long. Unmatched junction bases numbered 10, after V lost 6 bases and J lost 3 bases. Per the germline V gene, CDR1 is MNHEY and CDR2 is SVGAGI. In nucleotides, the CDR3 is TGTGCCAGCAGCCAGGGAACAGGGGGATTCTACGAGCAGTACTTC. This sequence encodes CASSQGTGGFYEQYF.

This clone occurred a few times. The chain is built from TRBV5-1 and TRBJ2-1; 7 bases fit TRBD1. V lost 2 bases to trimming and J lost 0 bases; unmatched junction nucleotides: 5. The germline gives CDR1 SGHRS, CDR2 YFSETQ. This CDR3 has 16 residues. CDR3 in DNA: TGCGCCAGCAGCTTTACAGGGGCTAGCTCCTACAATGAGCAGTTCTTC. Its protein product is CASSFTGASSYNEQFF.

CDR3 in amino acids: CASSLGQGWETQYF. CDR3 DNA sequence: TGTGCCAGCAGCTTGGGCCAGGGGTGGGAGACCCAGTACTTC. This rearrangement joins TRBV7-2 to TRBJ2-5, with D possibly matching TRBD1 (6 bases). CDR3 size: 14 residues. Germline CDR1 SGHTA, CDR2 FQGNSA. V lost 3 bases to trimming and J lost 5 bases, with 13 bases between them.